The 26 T cell receptor beta chains below were found in one sample sequenced in a study of OX40 agonist ivuxolimab in advanced cancers. Sequencing used immunoSEQ multiplex PCR; TCRdb keeps in-frame clones, though not all of them. The table lists 18,000 or so clones, approximately 72% of them singletons. The sample consisted of CD4+ or CD8+ T cells sorted from blood, taken in a trial of the OX40 agonist ivuxolimab. Receptor source: an adult with an advanced solid tumor such as melanoma, head and neck, liver or kidney cancer.

The chain has TRBV18 and TRBJ2-1; D tentatively reads TRBD1 or TRBD2 (6 bases each). The V gene lost 3 bases and the J gene lost 9 bases, with 15 bases spanning the gap. This CDR3 has 14 amino acids. Germline CDR1 is KGHSH and CDR2 is LQKENI. CDR3 residues: CASSPDGGSPEQFF. DNA of the CDR3: TGTGCCAGCTCACCTGACGGGGGCTCGCCTGAGCAGTTCTTC.

The chain is built from TRBV11-2 and TRBJ2-7; D may correspond to TRBD1 or TRBD2 (5 bases each). Germline V lookup: CDR1 SGHAT, CDR2 FQNNGV. V gave up 10 bases and J gave up 3 bases, with 16 bases separating them. This CDR3 has 13 residues. The CDR3, as DNA: TGTGCCACCTCATGGGGGTTGGGCTACGAGCAGTACTTC. As protein: CATSWGLGYEQYF.

V usage is TRBV7-6 and J usage is TRBJ2-7; 8 nucleotides match TRBD1. The CDR3 has 14 amino acids. In germline, CDR1 is SGHVS, CDR2 FNYEAQ. The ends lost 5 bases at V and 0 bases at J; junction bases unmatched: 3. The CDR3 region is CASSQTGGSYEQYF. The CDR3 DNA reads as TGTGCCAGCAGCCAAACAGGGGGCTCCTACGAGCAGTACTTC. The complete variable domain, with remaining parts taken from reference TRBV7-6 and TRBJ2-7, reads GAGVSQSPRYKVTKRGQDVALRCDPISGHVSLYWYRQALGQGPEFLTYFNYEAQQDKSGLPNDRFSAERPEGSISTLTIQRTEQRDSAMYRCASSQTGGSYEQYFGPGTRLTVT.

V gene TRBV7-9 combines with J gene TRBJ1-1; 8 bases match TRBD1. Germline V gives CDR1 SEHNR, CDR2 FQNEAQ (reference sequence). The CDR3 covers 15 residues. V was clipped by 3 bases and J by 1 base; unmatched bases: 4. The DNA for the CDR3 is TGTGCCAGCAGCTTGACAGGGGAGGGGAACACTGAAGCTTTCTTT. Protein sequence: CASSLTGEGNTEAFF.

This clone was counted once. The chain has TRBV28 and TRBJ1-4; no firm D call. V was clipped by 7 bases and J by 1 base, with 10 bases between them. This CDR3 contains 14 residues. CDR1 and CDR2 (germline): MDHEN, SYDVKM. CDR3 amino acids: CASTLTGTNEKLFF. Written as DNA, the CDR3 is TGTGCCAGCACCCTGACCGGAACTAATGAAAAACTGTTTTTT.

This chain connects TRBV27 to TRBJ2-5, with 10 positions matching TRBD2. With 3 bases clipped from V and 0 bases from J, the junction kept 4 bases outside the gene matches. Germline CDR1 MNHEY, CDR2 SMNVEV (reference sequence). The CDR3 sequence is 16 residues long. The CDR3 here is CASSLGSGGNQETQYF. CDR3 in DNA: TGTGCCAGCAGTTTGGGTAGCGGGGGGAACCAAGAGACCCAGTACTTC.

This clone was recorded only once. The chain is built from TRBV10-3 and TRBJ2-7, with 7 positions matching TRBD2. Unmatched junction bases numbered 8, after V lost 3 bases and J lost 3 bases. The CDR3 loop spans 15 amino acids. From germline, CDR1 is ENHRY and CDR2 SYGVKD. The CDR3 DNA reads as TGTGCCATCAGTGAACAAAGCGGGGCCCTCTACGAGCAGTACTTC. Protein product: CAISEQSGALYEQYF.

The CDR3 nucleotides read TGTGCCAGCAGTTTGACAGAGCTGAACACTGAAGCTTTCTTT. It encodes CASSLTELNTEAFF. This chain uses TRBV28 with TRBJ1-1; possible D gene TRBD1, 5 bases. Germline V gene data show CDR1 as MDHEN and CDR2 as SYDVKM. The CDR3 length is 14 residues. V lost 3 bases, J lost 0 bases, and 8 bases lay in between.

The J gene is TRBJ1-5, the V gene TRBV20-1; D unresolved. Germline V CDR1 and CDR2: DFQATT, SNEGSKA (reference sequence). The CDR3 is made up of 11 amino acids. Here the CDR3 reads CAAGPNQPQHF. The CDR3 region has the DNA TGCGCGGCAGGACCTAATCAGCCCCAGCATTTT.

The chain couples TRBV11-2 to TRBJ2-5, with D possibly called TRBD1 or TRBD2 (5 bases each). The end of the DNA fits TRBJ2-7 better, so the J call may be wrong. Germline CDR1 and CDR2: SGHAT and FQNNGV. The CDR3 covers 14 residues. The DNA of the CDR3 is TGTGCCAGCAGCTTAATGGCCCAGGGAGACGAGCAGTACTTC. It translates to CASSLMAQGDEQYF.

CDR3 protein: CASSQFGGGYTF. The CDR3 bases are TGTGCCAGCAGCCAATTCGGTGGAGGCTACACCTTC. V usage is TRBV7-6 and J usage is TRBJ1-2; D unresolved. The V end was cut by 5 bases, the J end by 8 bases, with 12 bases between. CDR1 and CDR2 from the germline V gene are SGHVS and FNYEAQ. This CDR3 has 12 residues.

The V gene is TRBV11-2, the J gene TRBJ1-5, with TRBD1 matching over 8 bases. Unmatched junction bases numbered 8, after V lost 2 bases and J lost 5 bases. The CDR3 has 16 amino acids. Looked up from germline, CDR1 is SGHAT and CDR2 is FQNNGV. The CDR3 coding sequence is TGTGCCAGCAGCTTACCATCGGACAGGGCGTATCAGCCCCAGCATTTT. Amino acid sequence: CASSLPSDRAYQPQHF.

This chain uses TRBV9 with TRBJ2-4, with TRBD1 matching over 9 bases. The germline gives CDR1 SGDLS, CDR2 YYNGEE. The CDR3 totals 15 residues. V shed 0 bases, J shed 4 bases, and the junction held 2 bases outside the gene matches. CDR3 loop: CASSVEGQGKNIQYF. CDR3 nucleotides: TGTGCCAGCAGCGTAGAGGGACAGGGAAAAAACATTCAGTACTTC.

Within the sample, this clone is medium-sized. The chain has TRBV29-1 and TRBJ1-1; no clear D. This CDR3 has 11 residues. Trimming left V 6 bases short and J 0 bases short, with 5 bases between. In germline, CDR1 is SQVTM, CDR2 ANQGSEA. The CDR3 loop is CSVSMNTEAFF. CDR3 sequence (DNA): TGCAGCGTCTCGATGAACACTGAAGCTTTCTTT. Full variable domain (rest looked up from reference TRBV29-1 and TRBJ1-1): SAVISQKPSRDICQRGTSLTIQCQVDSQVTMMFWYRQQPGQSLTLIATANQGSEATYESGFVIDKFPISRPNLTFSTLTVSNMSPEDSSIYLCSVSMNTEAFFGQGTRLTVV.

The chain has TRBV6-6 and TRBJ1-2; 11 positions match TRBD1. Unmatched junction bases numbered 5, after V lost 6 bases and J lost 8 bases. The CDR3 spans 13 residues. Germline loops: CDR1 MNHNY, CDR2 SVGAGI (reference sequence). This CDR3 reads CASSYGQGAGYTF. In DNA, the CDR3 is TGTGCCAGCAGCTATGGACAGGGGGCGGGCTACACCTTC.

The chain has TRBV6-5 and TRBJ1-6, with D unclear. Trimming left V 10 bases short and J 1 base short, with 11 bases between. The germline CDR1 and CDR2 sequences are MNHEY and SVGAGI. CDR3 length: 14 amino acids. The chain's CDR3 is CATSSFSYNSPLHF. CDR3 sequence (DNA): TGTGCCACCTCCAGTTTTTCCTATAATTCACCCCTCCACTTT.

The rearrangement links TRBV5-6 to TRBJ2-7; 8 bases fit TRBD1. J gave up 0 bases and V 0 bases, and 2 bases lay outside the gene matches. Germline lookup yields CDR1 SGHDT and CDR2 YYEEEE. The CDR3 is 15 residues long. The CDR3 nucleotides read TGTGCCAGCAGCTTGGGGACAGGGAGCTCCTACGAGCAGTACTTC. Amino acids: CASSLGTGSSYEQYF. The full variable domain, its missing parts supplied by reference TRBV5-6 and TRBJ2-7, is DAGVTQSPTHLIKTRGQQVTLRCSPKSGHDTVSWYQQALGQGPQFIFQYYEEEERQRGNFPDRFSGHQFPNYSSELNVNALLLGDSALYLCASSLGTGSSYEQYFGPGTRLTVT.

This clone has only a few counts. The CDR3 region is CASSDSGPALYEQYF. DNA of the CDR3: TGTGCCAGCTCCGACTCGGGGCCGGCCCTCTACGAGCAGTACTTC. This chain connects TRBV7-9 to TRBJ2-7; D is perhaps TRBD1 or TRBD2 (5 bases each). This CDR3 spans 15 amino acids. Germline-derived CDR1 and CDR2 are SEHNR and FQNEAQ (reference sequence). Trimming stripped 8 bases from V and 3 bases from J, with 20 bases between.

The J gene is TRBJ2-7, the V gene TRBV13, with D perhaps assigned TRBD1 or TRBD2 (6 bases each). The V end lost 1 base, the J end lost 4 bases, and 8 bases lay between the germline ends. Germline V CDR1 and CDR2: PRHDT, FYEKMQ (reference sequence). The CDR3 extends over 13 amino acids. This chain's CDR3 is CASSLEGGYEQYF. CDR3 sequence (DNA): TGTGCCAGCAGCTTAGAGGGGGGTTACGAGCAGTACTTC.

The rearrangement links TRBV12-5 to TRBJ1-2; D might be TRBD1 (5 bases). Trimming removed 5 bases at V and 5 bases at J, with 15 bases between. This CDR3 comprises 14 residues. CDR1 and CDR2 (germline): LGHNT, FRNRAP. In nucleotides, the CDR3 is TGTGCTAGTGGTCCCCCAAACGGGGGGTATGGCTACACCTTC. It yields the protein CASGPPNGGYGYTF.

In nucleotides, the CDR3 is TGTGCCAGCAGCATCCCCACTTCTGAAGAGACCCAGTACTTC. It yields the protein CASSIPTSEETQYF. J is TRBJ2-5 and V is TRBV28; no definite D call. The V gene's germline CDR1 is MDHEN and CDR2 SYDVKM. CDR3 length equals 14 residues. V shed 6 bases and J shed 3 bases, with 14 bases lying between them. Full variable domain (missing parts from reference TRBV28 and TRBJ2-5): DVKVTQSSRYLVKRTGEKVFLECVQDMDHENMFWYRQDPGLGLRLIYFSYDVKMKEKGDIPEGYSVSREKKERFSLILESASTNQTSMYLCASSIPTSEETQYFGPGTRLLVL.

This chain links TRBV30 with TRBJ2-7; TRBD1 matches at 11 bases. The germline V gene has CDR1 GTSNPN and CDR2 SVGIG (reference sequence). This CDR3 contains 14 residues. V lost 5 bases to trimming and J lost 5 bases; unmatched junction nucleotides: 8. In DNA, the CDR3 is TGTGCCTGGTATGACGGACAGGGGGCCAACGAGCAGTACTTC. Amino acid sequence: CAWYDGQGANEQYF.

The genes are TRBV6-5 and TRBJ2-1, with D uncertain. Germline V gene sequence: CDR1 MNHEY, CDR2 SVGAGI. The V end was cut by 0 bases, the J end by 6 bases, with 3 bases between. The CDR3 is made up of 12 amino acids. The DNA for the CDR3 is TGTGCCAGCAGTTACTCCGGCAATGAGCAGTTCTTC. It encodes CASSYSGNEQFF.

The chain joins TRBV28 to TRBJ1-5; the D gene is possibly TRBD1 (6 bases). V lost 5 bases and J 4 bases, leaving 21 bases between the germline ends. This CDR3 spans 17 amino acids. The germline gives CDR1 MDHEN, CDR2 SYDVKM. The CDR3 DNA follows: TGTGCCAGCAGTAAGAGCGACGGGGGCGGGCCGAATCAGCCCCAGCATTTT. The encoded protein is CASSKSDGGGPNQPQHF.

The chain couples TRBV7-9 to TRBJ1-2; no firm D call. The germline V gene encodes CDR1 SEHNR and CDR2 FQNEAQ (reference sequence). V lost 1 base and J 1 base, leaving 7 bases between the germline ends. The length of the CDR3 is 14 residues. Here the CDR3 reads CASSLGPVNYGYTF. In DNA, the CDR3 is TGTGCCAGCAGCTTAGGGCCAGTTAACTATGGCTACACCTTC.

The rearrangement links TRBV29-1 to TRBJ2-4, with a weak D call TRBD2 (5 bases). In germline, CDR1 is SQVTM, CDR2 ANQGSEA. The CDR3 is 14 amino acids. Trimming left V 2 bases short and J 4 bases short, with 12 bases between. In DNA, the CDR3 is TGCAGCGTTGAATCGGCTAGCCCGAAAAACATTCAGTACTTC. The encoded protein is CSVESASPKNIQYF.